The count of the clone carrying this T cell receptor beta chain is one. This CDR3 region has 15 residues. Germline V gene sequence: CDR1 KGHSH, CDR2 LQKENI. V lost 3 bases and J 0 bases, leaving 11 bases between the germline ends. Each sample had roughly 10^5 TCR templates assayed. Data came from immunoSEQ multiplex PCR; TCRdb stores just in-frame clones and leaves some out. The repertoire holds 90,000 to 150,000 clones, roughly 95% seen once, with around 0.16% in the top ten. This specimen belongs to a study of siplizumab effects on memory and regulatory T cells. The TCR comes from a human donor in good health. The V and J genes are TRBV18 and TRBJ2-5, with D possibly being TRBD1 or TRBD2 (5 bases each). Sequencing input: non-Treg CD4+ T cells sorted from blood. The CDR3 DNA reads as TGTGCCAGCTCACCGACGGGACCCTACCAAGAGACCCAGTACTTC. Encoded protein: CASSPTGPYQETQYF.